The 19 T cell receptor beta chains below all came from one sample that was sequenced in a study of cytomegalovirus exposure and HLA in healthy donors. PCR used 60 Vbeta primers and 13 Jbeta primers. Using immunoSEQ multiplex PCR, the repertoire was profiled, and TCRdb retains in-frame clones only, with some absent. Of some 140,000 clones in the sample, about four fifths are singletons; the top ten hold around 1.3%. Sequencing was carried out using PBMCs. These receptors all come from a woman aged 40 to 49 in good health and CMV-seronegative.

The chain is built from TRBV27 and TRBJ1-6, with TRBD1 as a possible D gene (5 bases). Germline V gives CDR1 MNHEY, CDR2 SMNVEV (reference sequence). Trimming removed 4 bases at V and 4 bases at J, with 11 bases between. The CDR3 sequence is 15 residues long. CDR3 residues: CASSSGIIYNSPLHF. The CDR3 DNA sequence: TGTGCCAGCAGTTCAGGGATTATTTATAATTCACCCCTCCACTTT.

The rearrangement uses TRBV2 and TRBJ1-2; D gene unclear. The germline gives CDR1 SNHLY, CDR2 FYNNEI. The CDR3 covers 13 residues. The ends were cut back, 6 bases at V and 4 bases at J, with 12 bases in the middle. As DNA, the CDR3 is TGTGCCAGCAGGCCTGGACGGGGCTATGGCTACACCTTC. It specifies CASRPGRGYGYTF. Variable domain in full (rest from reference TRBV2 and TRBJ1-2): EPEVTQTPSHQVTQMGQEVILRCVPISNHLYFYWYRQILGQKVEFLVSFYNNEISEKSEIFDDQFSVERPDGSNFTLKIRSTKLEDSAMYFCASRPGRGYGYTFGSGTRLTVV.

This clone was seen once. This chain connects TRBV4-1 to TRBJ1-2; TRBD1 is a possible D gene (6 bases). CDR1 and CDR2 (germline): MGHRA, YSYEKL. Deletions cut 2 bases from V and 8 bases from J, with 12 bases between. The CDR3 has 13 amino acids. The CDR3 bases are TGCGCCAGCAGCCAAACAGGGCGCGACGGCTACACCTTC. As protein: CASSQTGRDGYTF.

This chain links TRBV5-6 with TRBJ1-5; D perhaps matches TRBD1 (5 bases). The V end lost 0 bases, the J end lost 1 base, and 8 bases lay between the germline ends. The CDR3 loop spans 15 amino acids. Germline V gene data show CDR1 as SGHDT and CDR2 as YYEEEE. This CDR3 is CASSLGQGSNQPQHF. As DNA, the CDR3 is TGTGCCAGCAGCTTGGGCCAGGGAAGCAATCAGCCCCAGCATTTT.

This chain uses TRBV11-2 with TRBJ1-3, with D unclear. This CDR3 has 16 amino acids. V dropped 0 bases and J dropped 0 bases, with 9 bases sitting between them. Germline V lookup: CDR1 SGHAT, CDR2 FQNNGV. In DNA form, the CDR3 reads TGTGCCAGCAGCTTAGAATTCAAATTCTCTGGAAACACCATATATTTT. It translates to CASSLEFKFSGNTIYF.

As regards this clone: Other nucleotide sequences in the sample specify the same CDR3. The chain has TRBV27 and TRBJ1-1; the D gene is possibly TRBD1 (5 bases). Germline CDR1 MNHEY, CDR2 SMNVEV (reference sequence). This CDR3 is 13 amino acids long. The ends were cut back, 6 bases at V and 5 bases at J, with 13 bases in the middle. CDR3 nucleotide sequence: TGTGCCAGCAGCCTAAGCGGGGGAACTGAAGCTTTCTTT. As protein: CASSLSGGTEAFF.

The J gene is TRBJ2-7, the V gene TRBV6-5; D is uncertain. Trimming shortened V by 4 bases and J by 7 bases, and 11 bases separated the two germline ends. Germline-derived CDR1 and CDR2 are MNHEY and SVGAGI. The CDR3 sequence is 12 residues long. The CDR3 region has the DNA TGTGCCAGCAGTTCCTACGCTCGGGAGCAGTACTTC. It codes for CASSSYAREQYF.

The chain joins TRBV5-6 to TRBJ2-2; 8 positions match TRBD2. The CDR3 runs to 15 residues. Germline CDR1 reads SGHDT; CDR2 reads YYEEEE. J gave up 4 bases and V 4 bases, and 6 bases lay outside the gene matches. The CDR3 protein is CASSRRGGVTGELFF. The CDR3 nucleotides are TGTGCCAGCAGCCGTCGGGGGGGAGTCACCGGGGAGCTGTTTTTT.

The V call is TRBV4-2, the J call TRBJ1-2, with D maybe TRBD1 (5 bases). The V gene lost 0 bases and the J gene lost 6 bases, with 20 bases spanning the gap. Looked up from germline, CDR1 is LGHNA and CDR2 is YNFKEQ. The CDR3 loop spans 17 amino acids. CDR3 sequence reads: CASSQEPRHGEGNGYTF. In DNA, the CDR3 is TGTGCCAGCAGCCAAGAGCCGAGGCATGGGGAGGGGAATGGCTACACCTTC.

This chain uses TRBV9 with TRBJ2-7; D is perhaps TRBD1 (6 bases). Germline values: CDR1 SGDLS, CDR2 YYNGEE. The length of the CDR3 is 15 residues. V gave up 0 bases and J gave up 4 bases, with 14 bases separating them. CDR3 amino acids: CASSVGGGPPYEQYF. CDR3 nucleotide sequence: TGTGCCAGCAGCGTAGGAGGGGGTCCCCCTTACGAGCAGTACTTC.

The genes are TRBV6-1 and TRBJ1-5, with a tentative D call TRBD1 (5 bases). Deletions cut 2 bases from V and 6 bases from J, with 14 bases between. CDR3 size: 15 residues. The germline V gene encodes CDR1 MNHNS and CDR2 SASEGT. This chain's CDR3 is CASSEPAGLGQPQHF. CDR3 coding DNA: TGTGCCAGCAGTGAACCGGCAGGGTTGGGTCAGCCCCAGCATTTT.

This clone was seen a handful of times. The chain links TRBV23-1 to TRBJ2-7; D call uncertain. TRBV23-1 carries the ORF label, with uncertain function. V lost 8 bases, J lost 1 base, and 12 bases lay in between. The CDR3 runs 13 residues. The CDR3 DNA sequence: TGCGCCAGCCTACTACCGAGGTCCTACGAGCAGTACTTC. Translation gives CASLLPRSYEQYF.

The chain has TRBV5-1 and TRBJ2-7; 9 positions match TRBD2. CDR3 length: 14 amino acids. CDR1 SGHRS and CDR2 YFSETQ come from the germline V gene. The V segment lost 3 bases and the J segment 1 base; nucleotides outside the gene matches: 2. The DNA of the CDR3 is TGCGCCAGCAGCTATAGCGGGAGTTCCTACGAGCAGTACTTC. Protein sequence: CASSYSGSSYEQYF. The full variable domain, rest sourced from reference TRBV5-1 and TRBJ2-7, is KAGVTQTPRYLIKTRGQQVTLSCSPISGHRSVSWYQQTPGQGLQFLFEYFSETQRNKGNFPGRFSGRQFSNSRSEMNVSTLELGDSALYLCASSYSGSSYEQYFGPGTRLTVT.

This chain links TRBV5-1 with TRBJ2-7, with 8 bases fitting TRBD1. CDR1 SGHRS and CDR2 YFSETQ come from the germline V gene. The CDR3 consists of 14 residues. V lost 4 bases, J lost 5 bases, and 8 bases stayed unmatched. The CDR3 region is CASSPWTGWNEQYF. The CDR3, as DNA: TGCGCCAGCAGCCCCTGGACAGGGTGGAACGAGCAGTACTTC.

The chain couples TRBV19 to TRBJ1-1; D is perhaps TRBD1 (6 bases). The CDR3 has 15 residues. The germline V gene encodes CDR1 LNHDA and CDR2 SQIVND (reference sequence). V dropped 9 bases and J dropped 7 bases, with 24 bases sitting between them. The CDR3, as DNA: TGTGCCAGCAAAACGGGGGGGCGGTTCTCTATTGAAGCTTTCTTT. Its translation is CASKTGGRFSIEAFF. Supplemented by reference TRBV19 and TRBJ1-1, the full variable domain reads DGGITQSPKYLFRKEGQNVTLSCEQNLNHDAMYWYRQDPGQGLRLIYYSQIVNDFQKGDIAEGYSVSREKKESFPLTVTSAQKNPTAFYLCASKTGGRFSIEAFFGQGTRLTVV.

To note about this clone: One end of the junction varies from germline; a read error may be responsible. For the CDR3, the DNA is TGTGCCAGCAGCTACTCCGGGACAGGGGGCACGGGCTACACCTTC. Translated: CASSYSGTGGTGYTF. The chain uses TRBV6-5 and TRBJ1-2, with 12 bases identical to TRBD1. Per the germline V gene, CDR1 is MNHEY and CDR2 is SVGAGI. The CDR3 sequence is 15 residues long.

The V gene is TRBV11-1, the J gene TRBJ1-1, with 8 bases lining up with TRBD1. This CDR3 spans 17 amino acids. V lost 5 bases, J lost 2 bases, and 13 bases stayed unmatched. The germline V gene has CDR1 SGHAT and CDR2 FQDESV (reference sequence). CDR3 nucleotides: TGTGCCAGCAGCCCGGGGGGACAGGTTTTTACCAACACTGAAGCTTTCTTT. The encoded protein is CASSPGGQVFTNTEAFF.

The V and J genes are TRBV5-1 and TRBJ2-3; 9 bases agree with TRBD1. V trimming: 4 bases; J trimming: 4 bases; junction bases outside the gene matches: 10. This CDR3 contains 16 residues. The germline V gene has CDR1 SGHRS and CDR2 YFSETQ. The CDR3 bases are TGCGCCAGCAGCCCGACAGGGGGGGTGTTCGCAGATACGCAGTATTTT. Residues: CASSPTGGVFADTQYF.

The CDR3 reads CASSTSLGTTNEQFF. The CDR3 DNA follows: TGTGCCAGCAGTACGAGCCTCGGGACAACAAATGAGCAGTTCTTC. The chain couples TRBV6-5 to TRBJ2-1; D is perhaps TRBD1 (6 bases). This CDR3 contains 15 residues. Germline values: CDR1 MNHEY, CDR2 SVGAGI. V was clipped by 5 bases and J by 7 bases, with 18 bases between them.